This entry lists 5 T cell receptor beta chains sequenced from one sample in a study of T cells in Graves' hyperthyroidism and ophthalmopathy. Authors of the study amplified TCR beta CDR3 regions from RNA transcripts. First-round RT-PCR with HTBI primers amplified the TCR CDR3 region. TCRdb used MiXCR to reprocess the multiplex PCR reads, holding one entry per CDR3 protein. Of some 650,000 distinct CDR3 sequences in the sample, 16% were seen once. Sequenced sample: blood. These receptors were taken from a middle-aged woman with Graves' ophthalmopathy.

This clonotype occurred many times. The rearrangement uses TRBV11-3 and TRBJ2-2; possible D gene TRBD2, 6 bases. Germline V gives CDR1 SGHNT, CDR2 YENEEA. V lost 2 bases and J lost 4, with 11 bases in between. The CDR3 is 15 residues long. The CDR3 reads CASSLRQAGTGELFF. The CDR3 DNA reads TGTGCCAGCAGCTTAAGGCAAGCGGGCACCGGGGAGCTGTTTTTT.

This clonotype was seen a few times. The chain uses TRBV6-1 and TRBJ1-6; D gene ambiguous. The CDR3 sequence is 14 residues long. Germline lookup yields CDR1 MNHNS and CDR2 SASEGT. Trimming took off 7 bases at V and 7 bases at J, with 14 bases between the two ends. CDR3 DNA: TGTGCCAGCACCTTGACCTGGGCCAATTCACCCCTCCACTTT. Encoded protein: CASTLTWANSPLHF.

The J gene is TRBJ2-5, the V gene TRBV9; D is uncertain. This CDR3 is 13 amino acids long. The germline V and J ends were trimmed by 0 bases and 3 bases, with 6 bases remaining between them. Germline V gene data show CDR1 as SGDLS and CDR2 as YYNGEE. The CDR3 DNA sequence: TGTGCCAGCAGCGTAGGGATTGAAGAGACCCAGTACTTC. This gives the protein CASSVGIEETQYF.

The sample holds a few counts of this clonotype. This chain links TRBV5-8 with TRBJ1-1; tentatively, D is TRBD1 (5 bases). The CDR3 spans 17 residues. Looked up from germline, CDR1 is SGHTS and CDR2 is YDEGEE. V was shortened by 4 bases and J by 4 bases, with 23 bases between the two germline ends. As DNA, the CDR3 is TGTGCCAGCAGCCGGAGGGGCACGGGTAGGACGACCACTGAAGCTTTCTTT. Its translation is CASSRRGTGRTTTEAFF.

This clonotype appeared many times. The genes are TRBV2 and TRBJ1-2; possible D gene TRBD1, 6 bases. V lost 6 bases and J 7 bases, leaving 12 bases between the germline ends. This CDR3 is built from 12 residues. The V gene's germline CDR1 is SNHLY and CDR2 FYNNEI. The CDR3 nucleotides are TGTGCCAGCAGGCAGACAGGACCTGGCTACACCTTC. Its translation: CASRQTGPGYTF.